This T cell receptor beta chain emerged from a study of early T cells in non-severe SARS-CoV-2 infection. The table lists this clonotype with a few counts. Trimming stripped 2 bases from V and 4 bases from J, with 14 bases between. This CDR3 has 14 amino acids. The germline CDR1 and CDR2 sequences are SQVTM and ANQGSEA. Attached unique molecular identifiers marked individual cDNA molecules. TCRdb re-called the 5' RACE reads through MiXCR, storing one row per CDR3 protein. The sample yields approximately 90,000 distinct CDR3 sequences, around 10% seen once. This clonotype was sampled from an adult who was a healthcare worker with PCR-confirmed SARS-CoV-2 infection or an uninfected control (not recorded which). The source was whole blood, collected at baseline. This chain links TRBV29-1 with TRBJ1-1; D gene unclear. The CDR3 DNA sequence: TGCAGCGTTGAATGGGGTGAGGGAGGCACTGAAGCTTTCTTT. This gives the protein CSVEWGEGGTEAFF.